One sample yielded the 11 T cell receptor beta chains listed below, sequenced in a study of T cell clonality in common variable immunodeficiency. General study points: Fewer deletions and N-nucleotide insertions were reportedly seen in common variable immunodeficiency TCR beta sequences.

These receptors lack a known antigen. Profiled with immunoSEQ multiplex PCR; TCRdb holds only in-frame clones, not every one. This sample carries about 33,000 clones, none of them present only once. Specimen: peripheral blood mononuclear cells. All receptors come from a human donor with common variable immunodeficiency.

This clone was observed many times. The read gets to within 3 residues of the CDR3 end, and the germline J gene fills in the rest. The chain combines TRBV6-4 with TRBJ1-2; possibly TRBD1 for D (5 bases). This CDR3 spans 13 amino acids. Germline lookup yields CDR1 MRHNA and CDR2 SNTAGT. The DNA read from the CDR3 is TGTGCCAGCAGTGACGGGCCCGGGGGGGGC. Its translation is CASSDGPGGG. The whole CDR3 protein reads CASSDGPGGGYTF.

Comments on this clone: The read gets to within 3 residues of the CDR3 end, and the germline J gene fills in the rest. This chain joins TRBV25-1 and TRBJ2-7; a weak D match, TRBD1 (6 bases). This CDR3 is built from 16 residues. V was clipped by 3 bases and J by 4 bases, with 19 bases between them. Per germline, CDR1 MGHDK and CDR2 SYGVNS. Partial CDR3 DNA: TGTGCCAGCAGTGATTCACAGGGCCGGACGCTTTACGAG. Residues: CASSDSQGRTLYE. The full CDR3 protein is CASSDSQGRTLYEQYF.

This chain's CDR3 is CASSSQGGQGRSPLHF. CDR3 bases read: TGTGCCAGTAGTTCTCAAGGGGGACAGGGTAGGTCACCC. J is TRBJ1-6 and V is TRBV19, with 9 bases that match TRBD1. Read sequence stops 3 residues before the CDR3 end, and the germline J gene provides the missing end. The V gene's germline CDR1 is LNHDA and CDR2 SQIVND (reference sequence). This CDR3 spans 16 amino acids. J was trimmed by 10 bases and V by 5 bases; bases with no gene match: 12.

Concerning this clone itself: The read is 3 residues too short to cover the CDR3 end, so that end is filled in from the germline J gene. The rearrangement joins TRBV19 to TRBJ2-7; no clear D gene. The CDR3 is 14 residues long. Looked up from germline, CDR1 is LNHDA and CDR2 is SQIVND (reference sequence). The V and J ends lost 5 bases and 2 bases respectively, with 13 bases between them. The CDR3: CASSETVLTYEQYF. CDR3 bases read: TGTGCCAGTAGTGAAACAGTACTCACCTACGAG.

This clone was recorded at least ten times. The read is 3 residues too short to cover the CDR3 end, so that end is filled in from the germline J gene. The rearrangement uses TRBV2 and TRBJ1-5, with TRBD1 matching 9 bases. Germline V gene lookup returns CDR1 SNHLY and CDR2 FYNNEI. The CDR3 has 13 amino acids. V dropped 8 bases and J dropped 6; count of bases not matched to a gene: 5. CDR3 residues: CASWGQGGQPQHF. The covered CDR3 bases are TGTGCCAGCTGGGGACAGGGTGGTCAGCCC.

A remark on this clone: Read coverage stops 3 residues before the CDR3 terminus; the germline J gene supplies the remainder. The chain links TRBV2 to TRBJ2-7; possibly TRBD1 for D (5 bases). V lost 4 bases, J lost 3 bases, and 13 bases lay in between. Germline V gene data show CDR1 as SNHLY and CDR2 as FYNNEI. This CDR3 has 14 amino acids. CDR3 protein: CASSGLRVGYEQYF. CDR3 DNA (partial): TGTGCCAGCAGTGGTCTCAGGGTCGGCTACGAG.

In this sample, this clone turned up a few times. The read terminates 3 residues before the CDR3 end, so the remaining end is supplied by the germline J gene. J is TRBJ1-5 and V is TRBV18; possible D gene TRBD1, 5 bases. Trimming took 5 bases from V and 7 from J, leaving 21 bases between them. There are 16 residues in the CDR3. Per germline, CDR1 KGHSH and CDR2 LQKENI. CDR3 DNA, as far as it was read: TGTGCCAGCTCAGCCCACAGGACCAGTAACAACCAGCCC. This codes for CASSAHRTSNNQP. The complete CDR3 protein is CASSAHRTSNNQPQHF.

Note on this clone: Read coverage stops 3 residues before the CDR3 terminus; the germline J gene supplies the remainder. The chain is built from TRBV30 and TRBJ1-1; a weak D match, TRBD1 (6 bases). The CDR3 contains 18 residues. Germline CDR1 is GTSNPN and CDR2 is SVGIG (reference sequence). V was clipped by 0 bases and J by 2 bases, with 22 bases between them. The CDR3 bases that were read are TGTGCCTGGAGTGTGGGGGGGGGACACCTGGGGGGTAACACTGAA. This codes for CAWSVGGGHLGGNTE. The whole CDR3 sequence is CAWSVGGGHLGGNTEAFF.

This clone has ten or more counts. The read ends 3 residues before the CDR3 terminus; that terminus is restored from the germline J gene. The genes are TRBV20-1 and TRBJ2-7; D remains unclear. The CDR3 is 11 residues long. V lost 4 bases to trimming and J lost 6 bases, with 10 bases between them. Germline-derived CDR1 and CDR2 are DFQATT and SNEGSKA (reference sequence). The covered CDR3 bases are TGCAGTGCTACAGGATTTCGCGAG. Translating gives CSATGFRE. The entire CDR3 protein reads CSATGFREQYF.

In the case of this clone: The observed sequence ends 3 residues before the CDR3 terminus, with the missing tail filled in from the germline J gene. The chain links TRBV30 to TRBJ2-3; 8 bases fit TRBD2. Germline CDR1 and CDR2: GTSNPN and SVGIG (reference sequence). V lost 2 bases to trimming and J lost 5 bases; unmatched junction nucleotides: 9. The CDR3 extends over 15 amino acids. The CDR3: CAWSIGRGEEDTQYF. The CDR3 DNA, read in part, is TGTGCCTGGAGTATTGGGCGGGGGGAGGAAGATACG.

A note on this clone: The read gets to within 3 residues of the CDR3 end, and the germline J gene fills in the rest. The chain joins TRBV30 to TRBJ1-6; D is unclear. Germline lookup yields CDR1 GTSNPN and CDR2 SVGIG (reference sequence). The CDR3 length is 12 residues. Trimming removed 0 bases from V and 9 bases from J, with 6 bases in between. The sequenced part of the CDR3 DNA is TGTGCCTGGAGTGTGCAGAGTTCACCC. Encoded protein: CAWSVQSSP. The CDR3 reads in full as CAWSVQSSPLHF.